This TCR beta chain was recorded in a study of T cells after yellow fever vaccination. Study-wide context: Fractions of limited cellularity were prepared by means of SMART-Seq v4 Ultra Low Input.

General study findings and limits: Peaking on day 5 versus 15, the secondary response was faster but weaker. Post-booster repertoires contained most primary-vaccination clones again (about 95% CD4, about 90% CD8).

TCR cDNA, made by 5'RACE template switching, carried an added universal primer site and UMIs. TCRdb passed the 5' RACE reads through MiXCR, listing each CDR3 protein once. The sample consists of about 330,000 distinct CDR3 sequences, about 4% of them appearing once. Germline CDR1 SGHVS, CDR2 FQNEAQ. This CDR3 has 17 residues. Trimming took 5 bases from V and 9 from J; bases not matched to a gene: 14. This clonotype was found many times. Its matching antigen is unknown. The chain carries TRBV7-8 and TRBJ2-2; 11 bases are a match to TRBD1. The clonotype originates from a man between 18 and 29 years old who received the YFV17D yellow fever vaccine. Sequencing was performed on PBMCs, taken 5 days after the yellow fever booster vaccination. CDR3 region: CASSPTGTGGISRELFF. The CDR3 DNA sequence: TGTGCCAGCAGCCCGACCGGGACAGGGGGGATTAGCAGGGAGCTGTTTTTT.